The T cell receptor (beta chain) described here comes from a study of neurological immune-mediated disorders. The sample holds many counts of this clonotype. Its antigen is unidentified. The study, taken as a whole, reports: The level of TCR clonal expansion was highest in patients with HTLV-1-associated myelopathy and lowest in multiple sclerosis, where it fell below the level seen in healthy controls. None of the CDR3 amino acid sequences of expanded clones were shared across subjects, and this suggested private repertoires in all groups.

MiXCR, run by TCRdb on the 5' RACE reads, gives a single entry per CDR3 protein. The sample lists under 130,000 distinct CDR3 sequences; 10% to 12% were seen once. The time point was: longitudinal time-point 3. Sequencing was done on a sample of PBMCs. The origin of this receptor is a female donor with HTLV-1-associated myelopathy (HAM/TSP).

The CDR3 DNA follows: TGTGCCAGCAGCTTCGGGGGCCGGGGCACAGATACGCAGTATTTT. Amino acids: CASSFGGRGTDTQYF. This chain connects TRBV7-2 to TRBJ2-3, with D perhaps TRBD1 or TRBD2 (6 bases each). Trimming cost V 3 bases and J 1 base, with 11 bases left between them. CDR1 is SGHTA, CDR2 FQGNSA, per germline. The CDR3 contains 15 residues.